This T cell receptor beta chain comes out of a study of T cells in Graves' hyperthyroidism and ophthalmopathy (dated by TCRdb to the late 2010s). In the study overall: Peripheral blood was sampled at the time of initial diagnosis, prior to any treatment. The paper reports TCR Vbeta CDR3 sequencing of over 130 peripheral blood samples: fewer than 50 ophthalmopathy, under 85 hyperthyroidism and approximately 17 progressor patients. An independent validation cohort of under 20 hyperthyroidism patients and approximately 17 patients who later progressed to ophthalmopathy tested prospective prediction of ophthalmopathy. Once sampling was done, hyperthyroidism patients were given methimazole at a starting dose of 30 mg daily, whereas ophthalmopathy patients were given high-dose intravenous methylprednisolone. In addition, the study compared T-cell repertoires in thyroid tissue and in blood from roughly six Graves' hyperthyroidism patients. A discovery cohort of about a hundred patients, about 44 with Graves' ophthalmopathy and more than 55 with stable Graves' hyperthyroidism, was used to find distinguishing TCR V-J signatures. The roughly 94 discovery patients were randomly split 7:3 into training and test sets. Broader findings and caveats from the paper: Sample size was not statistically predetermined, and investigators were not blinded to group allocation. A model built on a 13 V-J signature distinguished ophthalmopathy from stable hyperthyroidism, reaching 85% to 90% sensitivity and about 81% specificity in cross-validation and 80%/75% in testing. Blood samples also contained most of the expanded thyroid clonotypes (frequency above 0.001), which suggests that blood repertoires may reflect thyroid immune responses. During validation, the model predicted progression to ophthalmopathy a median of approximately 7 months ahead of onset, with around 70% sensitivity and roughly 72% specificity.

TCR beta CDR3 regions were amplified from RNA transcripts. The first round of RT-PCR for the TCR CDR3 was performed with the HTBI primer set and the Qiagen OneStep RT-PCR kit. The libraries were constructed in a second round of multiplex PCR and then size-selected and purified. Sequencing of the libraries was done on an Illumina HiSeq2000 using paired-end 100 bp reads. Processing in the source paper ran as follows. SOAPnuke was used to process the raw data, with reads discarded if the reads contained adapters or uncalled bases, had a mean Phred below 15, or lacked an exact constant-primer or identifier match. High-quality paired reads were merged with COPE v1.2.5, and unique nucleotide sequences were defined as clonotypes. MiTCR v1.1 was used to align clonotypes to the IMGT TRBV, TRBD and TRBJ reference segments. The analysis was restricted to V-J combinations with a frequency above 0.0001, which together covered roughly 99% of the repertoires. A TCS score was defined as the ratio of F50 (clonal expansion) to E x V (chaos), with BLOSUM62-based TCRdist applied between CDR3 peptides within each V-J. Welch's t-statistics and random forest reduced fewer than 600 V-J features to 13, which were used in a naive Bayes classifier (R e1071). Starting from the raw public reads, TCRdb applied fastp trimming at Q25, assembled clones with MiXCR and retained in-frame beta chains. Rows with a matching CDR3 protein are joined into one entry that keeps the most common DNA and genes. These V and J calls derive from TCRdb rather than the authors' analysis. The table for this sample lists under 450,000 distinct CDR3 sequences; 17% of them were counted only once. The ten largest clones represent roughly 35% of the sample.

Hyperthyroidism patients were newly diagnosed, with disease duration under 2 months, and aged 18 to 65 years. Patients with uncontrolled infections, other autoimmune diseases, pregnancy or lactation were excluded. Diagnoses relied on clinical symptoms, serum thyroxine and TRAb, thyroid ultrasound and orbital computed tomography. For progressor patients, blood was drawn at the first diagnosis of hyperthyroidism, before any ophthalmopathy symptoms had appeared. PBMCs were separated from under 12 ml of fresh peripheral blood using Ficoll-Paque density gradient centrifugation. Progressor patients were initially diagnosed with Graves' hyperthyroidism and developed ophthalmopathy during follow-up. Total RNA was extracted using Trizol reagent, and RNA quality was assessed on an Agilent 2100 Bioanalyzer. About this clonotype: It has no known antigen specificity. No per-base quality is available; no much larger clone lies one base away.

Sequencing was performed on blood. This receptor was identified in a woman in her 30s with Graves' hyperthyroidism that later progressed to Graves' ophthalmopathy.

The CDR3 amino acid sequence is: CSAHGLARSYRSVNEQFF. DNA sequence: TGCAGTGCCCACGGACTAGCGCGGTCCTACCGCTCCGTCAATGAGCAGTTCTTC. The chain joins TRBV20-1 to TRBJ2-1; the central 9 bases match TRBD2. Trimming accounts for 6 bases at V and 6 bases at J, while the number of junction bases matched to no gene is 21. Looking up the germline V gene (reference sequence) yields CDR1 DFQATT and CDR2 SNEGSKA. The CDR3 runs 18 residues from the cysteine to the phenylalanine. Solely the CDR3 DNA is kept, with 54 bases framed from the first base.